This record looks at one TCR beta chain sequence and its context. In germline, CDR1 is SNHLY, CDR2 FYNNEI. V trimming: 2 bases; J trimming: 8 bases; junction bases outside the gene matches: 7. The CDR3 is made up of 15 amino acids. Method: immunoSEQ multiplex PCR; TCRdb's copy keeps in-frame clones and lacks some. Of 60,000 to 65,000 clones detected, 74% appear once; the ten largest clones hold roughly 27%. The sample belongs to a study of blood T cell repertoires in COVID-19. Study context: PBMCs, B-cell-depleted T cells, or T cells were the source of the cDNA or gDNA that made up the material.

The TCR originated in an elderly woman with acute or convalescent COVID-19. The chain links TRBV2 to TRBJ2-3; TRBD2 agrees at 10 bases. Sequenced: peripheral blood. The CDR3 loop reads CASSELAGAAGTQYF. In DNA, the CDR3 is TGTGCCAGCAGTGAACTAGCGGGAGCGGCGGGTACGCAGTATTTT.